The clone carrying this TCR beta chain was picked up a small number of times. The antigen remains unidentified. The sample is drawn from a study of CD8 T cells in ankylosing spondylitis. Regarding the study as a whole: From matched ankylosing spondylitis synovial fluid, disease-linked clones were reportedly recovered at significantly enriched levels. Characteristic of ankylosing spondylitis blood, it appeared, was a TCR beta motif comprising about eight highly homologous variants.

TCRdb reprocessed the 5' RACE reads with MiXCR, giving one entry per CDR3 protein. Of fewer than 400,000 distinct CDR3 sequences in the sample, about a fifth were seen once. V lost 1 base and J lost 4; bases outside the gene matches: 4. There are 14 residues in the CDR3. Germline V gives CDR1 SGHRS, CDR2 YFSETQ. This clonotype was sampled from a male donor with ankylosing spondylitis. V is TRBV5-1 and J is TRBJ2-7, with 8 bases fitting TRBD2. Input material: blood, either unsorted or a sorted T cell fraction (not recorded which). CDR3 in amino acids: CASSLISGSYEQYF. In nucleotides, the CDR3 is TGCGCCAGCAGCTTGATCAGCGGGAGTTACGAGCAGTACTTC.